These T cell receptor beta chains were read from a single sample in a study of cytomegalovirus exposure and HLA in healthy donors. Produced via immunoSEQ multiplex PCR; TCRdb's table is partial and in-frame only. The sample records about 190,000 clones, approximately 80% being singletons. Specimen: PBMCs. The receptors come from a boy under 18 in good health and CMV-seronegative. Both conserved end residues are part of each CDR3. The D gene is left open where the match is weak. The listing skips clone size in some rows; elsewhere it reads once, few, many or a size class.

>16|TRBV6-5|NA|NA|TRBJ1-2
TGTGCCAGCAGTTACCATCAGAGTCTAGCTAACTATGGCTACACCTTC
CASSYHQSLANYGYTF
>15|TRBV5-1|NA|TRBD1|TRBJ1-4
TGCGCCAGCAGGTCGACAGGGGTTACTAATGAAAAACTGTTTTTT
CASRSTGVTNEKLFF
>12|TRBV2|NA|NA|TRBJ1-5
TGTGCCAGCACCATGGAGAGGCAGCCCCAGCATTTT
CASTMERQPQHF
>14|TRBV19|NA|TRBD1|TRBJ1-2
TGTGCCAGTAGTATAGTGACAGGGGGCAATGGCTACACCTTC
CASSIVTGGNGYTF
>14|TRBV25-1|NA|TRBD1|TRBJ1-1
TGTGCCAGCTCGAAGGACAGGGAGGCCACTGAAGCTTTCTTT
CASSKDREATEAFF
>11|TRBV19|NA|NA|TRBJ2-5
TGTGCCAGTACCAGGGAAGAGACCCAGTACTTC
CASTREETQYF
>11|TRBV7-9|once|NA|TRBJ2-3
TGTGCCGGGGGCAGCACAGATACGCAGTATTTT
CAGGSTDTQYF
>14|TRBV4-1|NA|TRBD1|TRBJ2-1
TGCGCCAGCAGCCAACCGGGACAGGGGAATGAGCAGTTCTTC
CASSQPGQGNEQFF
>16|TRBV2|NA|NA|TRBJ2-5
TGTGCCAGCAGTGAAATCGCGACAGAAATTCAAGAGACCCAGTACTTC
CASSEIATEIQETQYF
>14|TRBV19|NA|TRBD1|TRBJ1-5
TGTGCCAGTAGTAGGGGTACAGGGGATCAGCCCCAGCATTTT
CASSRGTGDQPQHF
>14|TRBV6-1|once|TRBD1|TRBJ2-7
TGTGCCAGCACCTTAGCCCAGGGGGTCAGCGAGCAGTACTTC
CASTLAQGVSEQYF
>13|TRBV5-4|NA|TRBD2|TRBJ2-1
TGTGCCAGCATGGCGGGGGGCTACAATGAGCAGTTCTTC
CASMAGGYNEQFF
>14|TRBV7-9|NA|NA|TRBJ1-4
TGTGCCAGCAGCCCCAGTGCAACTAATGAAAAACTGTTTTTT
CASSPSATNEKLFF
>14|TRBV25-1|NA|NA|TRBJ1-1
TGTGCCAGCAGTGAATGGGGAGGGAACACTGAAGCTTTCTTT
CASSEWGGNTEAFF
>18|TRBV5-1|NA|TRBD2|TRBJ2-2
TGCGCCAGCAGCTTGGAGCCTAGCGGGGGCAAGAACACCGGGGAGCTGTTTTTT
CASSLEPSGGKNTGELFF
>13|TRBV11-2|once|NA|TRBJ1-2
TGTGCCAGCAGCTTAGACAGGGTTAAAGGCTACACCTTC
CASSLDRVKGYTF
>14|TRBV5-1|once|NA|TRBJ1-4
TGCGCCAGCAGCATACTTGCAACTAATGAAAAACTGTTTTTT
CASSILATNEKLFF
>13|TRBV5-1|once|NA|TRBJ1-1
TGCGCCAGCAGCTTGGCCGGGAGCGCTGAAGCTTTCTTT
CASSLAGSAEAFF
>14|TRBV5-1|NA|TRBD1|TRBJ1-5
TGCGCCAGCAGCGAAGGACAGGGCAATCAGCCCCAGCATTTT
CASSEGQGNQPQHF
>15|TRBV6-1|NA|TRBD1|TRBJ1-5
TGTGCCAGCGGGCGAACAGGGGCCTTAAATCAGCCCCAGCATTTT
CASGRTGALNQPQHF
>17|TRBV7-8|NA|NA|TRBJ1-5
TGTGCCAGCAGCTTCTCCCGTATACGACAGGTCGATCAGCCCCAGCATTTT
CASSFSRIRQVDQPQHF
>19|TRBV9|NA|TRBD2|TRBJ2-1
TGTGCCAGCAGCGTAAGAGGTAGCGGGGCCCTCCCCTCCTACAATGAGCAGTTCTTC
CASSVRGSGALPSYNEQFF
>13|TRBV9|NA|NA|TRBJ1-1
TGTGCCAGCAGCGAACAGGGTAACACTGAAGCTTTCTTT
CASSEQGNTEAFF
>17|TRBV4-2|NA|TRBD1|TRBJ1-1
TGTGCCAGCAGCCATCCCGACAGGGGGCCTATGAACACTGAAGCTTTCTTT
CASSHPDRGPMNTEAFF
>14|TRBV4-1|NA|NA|TRBJ1-5
TGCGCCAGCAGCCAAGACCCAGGCAATCAGCCCCAGCATTTT
CASSQDPGNQPQHF
>15|TRBV27|NA|TRBD2|TRBJ2-7
TGTGCCAGCAGTTTTGGCGGGAGCCTCTCCTACGAGCAGTACTTC
CASSFGGSLSYEQYF
>13|TRBV29-1|NA|NA|TRBJ1-1
TGCAGCGTTGGGGGACAAATGAACACTGAAGCTTTCTTT
CSVGGQMNTEAFF
>13|TRBV11-2|NA|NA|TRBJ2-5
TGTGCCAGCAGCTTAGACCTAGTGGGGACCCAGTACTTC
CASSLDLVGTQYF
>16|TRBV11-2|NA|TRBD1|TRBJ2-2
TGTGCCAGCAGCTTAATTCAGGGGGCGAACACCGGGGAGCTGTTTTTT
CASSLIQGANTGELFF
>15|TRBV11-2|few|NA|TRBJ1-1
TGTGCCAGCAGCCCTTGGGGGGATAGGAACACTGAAGCTTTCTTT
CASSPWGDRNTEAFF
>17|TRBV14|NA|TRBD1|TRBJ1-4
TGTGCCAGCAGCCTATCCGGGACAGGAGGCGTTGATGAAAAACTGTTTTTT
CASSLSGTGGVDEKLFF
>15|TRBV5-1|NA|TRBD1|TRBJ1-4
TGCGCCAGCAGCTTGTTTGGGACAGAGAATGAAAAACTGTTTTTT
CASSLFGTENEKLFF
>15|TRBV4-2|NA|TRBD2|TRBJ2-2
TGTGCCAGCAGCCAAGAACTAGCGTCGGCCGGGGAGCTGTTTTTT
CASSQELASAGELFF
>15|TRBV4-3|NA|NA|TRBJ2-5
TGCGCCAGCAGCCAAGAAGCCACTATCGGAGAGACCCAGTACTTC
CASSQEATIGETQYF
>15|TRBV7-9|NA|TRBD1|TRBJ1-2
TGTGCCAGCAGCCAAAGCGGTAGGACAGGGGATGGCTACACCTTC
CASSQSGRTGDGYTF
>15|TRBV9|once|NA|TRBJ1-2
TGTGCCAGCAGCGTGGGGCAGGCCGAAAACTATGGCTACACCTTC
CASSVGQAENYGYTF
>16|TRBV19|NA|NA|TRBJ1-5
TGTGCCAGTAGTATCAGAGGCAAGGGAGGGAATCAGCCCCAGCATTTT
CASSIRGKGGNQPQHF
>15|TRBV5-6|NA|TRBD2|TRBJ2-7
TGTGCCAGCAGCTTGTCCCTAGCGGGACGTTACGAGCAGTACTTC
CASSLSLAGRYEQYF
>15|TRBV30|NA|NA|TRBJ1-5
TGTGCCTGGAGTGGAGGAGGCCGAGAGGGTCAGCCCCAGCATTTT
CAWSGGGREGQPQHF
>14|TRBV19|once|TRBD1|TRBJ1-2
TGTGCCAGTAGTATCAGGGGGCGAAGCTATGGCTACACCTTC
CASSIRGRSYGYTF
>17|TRBV27|few|NA|TRBJ1-1
TGTGCCAGCTCGCGAGGGGGGGGTTCGAACATGAACACTGAAGCTTTCTTT
CASSRGGGSNMNTEAFF
>14|TRBV6-4|few|NA|TRBJ2-3
TGTGCCAGCAGCCTTGGCGGGGTTACAGATACGCAGTATTTT
CASSLGGVTDTQYF
>15|TRBV6-6|NA|TRBD2|TRBJ2-3
TGTGCCAGCAGTTGGGTAGCGGGAGGATTTGATACGCAGTATTTT
CASSWVAGGFDTQYF